This T cell receptor (beta chain) came from a study of radiotherapy plus CTLA-4 blockade in lung cancer (dated by TCRdb to the late 2010s). With respect to the entire study: Objective responses were observed in 15% to 20% of enrolled patients, and disease control was achieved in roughly 30%. Findings and caveats that apply to the study as a whole: TCR clones derived from tumors expanded in peripheral blood after treatment with radiotherapy and ipilimumab. Early dynamic changes in blood T cell clones, together with increased serum interferon-beta after radiation, were reported as the strongest predictors of response.

Points on this clone: Its antigen is still unknown. There are no base qualities to consult, and no much larger clone falls within one base.

Library generation was performed with the immunoSEQ multiplex PCR assay. This is the immuneACCESS table as TCRdb keeps it, with only in-frame sequences that have V and J called. A part of the clones is gone; compared with another copy, unresolved V genes explain less than half, and the rest is unexplained. The sample table holds roughly 75,000 clones, of which around 80% were seen once. The top ten clones comprise approximately 0.73% of the sample. The V end gives up 6 bases and the J end 3 bases, leaving 7 bases in the junction not matched to a gene. The germline V gene (reference sequence) provides CDR1 WNHNN and CDR2 SYGVQD. The CDR3 spans 15 residues, from the cysteine through the phenylalanine. The kept DNA is CDR3 alone, 45 bases in frame from the first base. The study evaluated CTLA-4 blockade (ipilimumab) given together with focal radiation therapy in patients who had chemo-refractory metastatic non-small-cell lung cancer.

The sequence links TRBV10-1 to TRBJ2-2; 7 bases in the junction line up with TRBD2. This TCR was sampled from a human donor with non-small cell lung cancer who had stable disease on radiotherapy plus ipilimumab. The sequences come from peripheral blood, collected from a patient treated with radiotherapy plus ipilimumab. The DNA sequence is TGCGCCAGCAGCGGGACTACAACCGACACCGGGGAGCTGTTTTTT. This translates into CASSGTTTDTGELFF.